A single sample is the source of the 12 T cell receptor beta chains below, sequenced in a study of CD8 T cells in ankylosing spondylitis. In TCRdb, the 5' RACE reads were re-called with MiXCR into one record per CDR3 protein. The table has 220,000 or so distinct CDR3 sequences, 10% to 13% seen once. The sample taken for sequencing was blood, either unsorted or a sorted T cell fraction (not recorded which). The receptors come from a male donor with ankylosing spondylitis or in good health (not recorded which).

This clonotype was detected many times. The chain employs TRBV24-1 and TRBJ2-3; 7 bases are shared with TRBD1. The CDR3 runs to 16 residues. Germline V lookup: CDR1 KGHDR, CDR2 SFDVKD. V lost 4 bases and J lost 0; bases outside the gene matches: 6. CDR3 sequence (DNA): TGTGCCACCAGTGACCGAGGGACAGATAGCACAGATACGCAGTATTTT. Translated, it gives CATSDRGTDSTDTQYF.

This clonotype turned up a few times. CDR3 loop: CASSHSGGSDEQFF. The CDR3 nucleotides read TGTGCCAGCAGCCATAGCGGGGGGTCTGATGAGCAGTTCTTC. The chain has TRBV12-3 or TRBV12-4 and TRBJ2-1; 10 nucleotides line up with TRBD2. The CDR3 is made up of 14 amino acids. V lost 6 bases to trimming and J lost 8 bases; unmatched junction nucleotides: 7.

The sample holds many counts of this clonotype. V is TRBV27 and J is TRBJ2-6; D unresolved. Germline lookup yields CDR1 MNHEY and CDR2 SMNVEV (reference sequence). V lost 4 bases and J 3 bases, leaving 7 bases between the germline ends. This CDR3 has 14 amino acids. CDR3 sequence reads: CASSSMSGANVLTF. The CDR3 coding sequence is TGTGCCAGCAGTTCGATGAGTGGGGCCAACGTCCTGACTTTC. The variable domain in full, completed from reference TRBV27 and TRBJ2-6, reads EAQVTQNPRYLITVTGKKLTVTCSQNMNHEYMSWYRQDPGLGLRQIYYSMNVEVTDKGDVPEGYKVSRKEKRNFPLILESPSPNQTSLYFCASSSMSGANVLTFGAGSRLTVL.

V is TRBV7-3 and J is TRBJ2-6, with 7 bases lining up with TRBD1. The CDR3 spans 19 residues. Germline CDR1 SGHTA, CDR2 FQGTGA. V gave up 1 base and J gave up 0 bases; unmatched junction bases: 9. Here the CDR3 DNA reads TGTGCCAGCAGCTTAAAGACAGGGTCATCTATCTCTGGGGCCAACGTCCTGACTTTC. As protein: CASSLKTGSSISGANVLTF.

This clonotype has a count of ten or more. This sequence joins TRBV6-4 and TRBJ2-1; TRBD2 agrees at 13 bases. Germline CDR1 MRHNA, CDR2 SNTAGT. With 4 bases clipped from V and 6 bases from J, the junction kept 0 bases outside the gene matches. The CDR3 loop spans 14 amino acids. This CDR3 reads CASSGLAGGNEQFF. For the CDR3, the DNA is TGTGCCAGCAGTGGACTAGCGGGGGGCAATGAGCAGTTCTTC.

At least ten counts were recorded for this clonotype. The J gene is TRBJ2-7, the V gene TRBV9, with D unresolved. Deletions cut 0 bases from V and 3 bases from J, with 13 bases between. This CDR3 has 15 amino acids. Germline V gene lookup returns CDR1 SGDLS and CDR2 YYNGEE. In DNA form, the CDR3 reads TGTGCCAGCAGCGTAGAGCCAGTTAAGATCTACGAGCAGTACTTC. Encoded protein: CASSVEPVKIYEQYF.

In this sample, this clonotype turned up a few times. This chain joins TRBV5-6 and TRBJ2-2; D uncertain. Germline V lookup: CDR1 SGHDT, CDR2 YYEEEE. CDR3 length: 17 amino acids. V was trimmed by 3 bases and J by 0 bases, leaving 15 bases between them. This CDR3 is CASSSSRTRSNTGELFF. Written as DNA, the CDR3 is TGTGCCAGCAGCTCGTCGAGGACCCGCTCGAACACCGGGGAGCTGTTTTTT.

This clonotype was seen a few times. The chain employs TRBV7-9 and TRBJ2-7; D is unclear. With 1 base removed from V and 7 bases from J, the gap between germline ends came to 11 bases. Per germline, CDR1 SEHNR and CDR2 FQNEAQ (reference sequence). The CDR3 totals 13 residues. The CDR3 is CASSLEAVVEQYF. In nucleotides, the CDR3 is TGTGCCAGCAGCTTAGAGGCTGTTGTAGAGCAGTACTTC. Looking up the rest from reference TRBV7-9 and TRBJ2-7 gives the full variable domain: DTGVSQNPRHKITKRGQNVTFRCDPISEHNRLYWYRQTLGQGPEFLTYFQNEAQLEKSRLLSDRFSAERPKGSFSTLEIQRTEQGDSAMYLCASSLEAVVEQYFGPGTRLTVT.

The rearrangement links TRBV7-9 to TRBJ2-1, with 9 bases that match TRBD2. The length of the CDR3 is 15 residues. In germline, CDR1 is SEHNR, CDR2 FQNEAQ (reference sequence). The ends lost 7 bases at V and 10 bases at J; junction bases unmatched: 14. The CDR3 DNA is TGTGCCAGCACCCTTGGCGGGGGGGTTACAGGGGAGCAGTTCTTC. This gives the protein CASTLGGGVTGEQFF.

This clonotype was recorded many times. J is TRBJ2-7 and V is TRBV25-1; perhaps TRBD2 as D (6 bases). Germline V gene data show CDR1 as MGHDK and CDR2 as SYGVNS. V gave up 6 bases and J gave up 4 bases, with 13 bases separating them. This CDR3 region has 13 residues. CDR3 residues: CASSRGGAYEQYF. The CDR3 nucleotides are TGTGCCAGCAGCCGAGGAGGGGCATACGAGCAGTACTTC.

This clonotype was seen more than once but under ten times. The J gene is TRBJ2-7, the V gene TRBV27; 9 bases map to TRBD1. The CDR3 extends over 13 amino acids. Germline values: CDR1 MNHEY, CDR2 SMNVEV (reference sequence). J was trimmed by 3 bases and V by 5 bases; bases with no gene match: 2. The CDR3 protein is CASSRQGVYEQYF. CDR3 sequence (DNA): TGTGCCAGCAGTCGACAGGGGGTCTACGAGCAGTACTTC.

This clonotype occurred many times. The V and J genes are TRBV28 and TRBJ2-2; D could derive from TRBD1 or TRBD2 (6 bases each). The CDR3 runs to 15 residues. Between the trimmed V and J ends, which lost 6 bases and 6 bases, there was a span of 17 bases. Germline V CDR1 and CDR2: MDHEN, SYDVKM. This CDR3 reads CASSITWGASGELFF. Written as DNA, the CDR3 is TGTGCCAGCAGCATTACTTGGGGGGCCTCCGGGGAGCTGTTTTTT.